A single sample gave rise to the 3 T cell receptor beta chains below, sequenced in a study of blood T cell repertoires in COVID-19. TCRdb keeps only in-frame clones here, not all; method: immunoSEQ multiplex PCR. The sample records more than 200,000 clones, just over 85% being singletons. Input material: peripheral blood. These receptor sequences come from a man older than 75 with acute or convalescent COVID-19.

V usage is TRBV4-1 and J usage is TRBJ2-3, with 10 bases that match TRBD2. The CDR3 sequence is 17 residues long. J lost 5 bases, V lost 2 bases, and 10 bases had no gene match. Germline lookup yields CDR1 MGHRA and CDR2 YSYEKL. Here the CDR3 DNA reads TGCGCCAGCAGCCAAATCCTTGGAGCGGGAGGGCAAGATACGCAGTATTTT. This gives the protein CASSQILGAGGQDTQYF.

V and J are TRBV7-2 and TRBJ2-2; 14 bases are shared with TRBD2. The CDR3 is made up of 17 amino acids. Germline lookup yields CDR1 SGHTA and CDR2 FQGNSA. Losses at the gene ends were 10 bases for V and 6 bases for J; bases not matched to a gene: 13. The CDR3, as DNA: TGTGCCACCCTCTTGGGAGGGACTAGCGGGAGATCCGGGGAGCTGTTTTTT. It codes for CATLLGGTSGRSGELFF.

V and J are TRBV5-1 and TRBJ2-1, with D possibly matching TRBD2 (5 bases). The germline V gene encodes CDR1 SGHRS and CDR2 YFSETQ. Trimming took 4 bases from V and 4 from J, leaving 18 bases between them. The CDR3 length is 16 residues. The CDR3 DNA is TGCGCCAGCAGCCCGGGGTTAGGCAAGACTTACAATGAGCAGTTCTTC. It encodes CASSPGLGKTYNEQFF.